This T cell receptor beta chain was retrieved from a study of cytomegalovirus exposure and HLA in healthy donors (TCRdb year 2017). For the wider study: In an earlier analysis of around 540 of the donors, less than 350 Gb of sequence data and 100 million or so unique TCR beta sequences from about 190 million T cells were reported. Among the roughly 430 genotyped donors, approximately 77% belonged to the genetic ancestry cluster associated with self-reported Caucasian donors. A later analysis re-examined previously published TCR beta repertoires from just over 650 donors and added high-resolution HLA genotyping to investigate patterns of TCR occurrence. Donor age, sex, ethnicity and CMV serostatus were compiled together with the repertoire data. Besides the first cohort of roughly 660 subjects, a separate validation cohort made up of roughly 120 different subjects was used. Across under 500 genotyped donors of the cohort, an average of about 200,000 unique TCR beta nucleotide sequences per donor were sequenced, and roughly a sixth of those sequences were non-productive. Because of strong linkage in the cohort, five DR-DQ haplotypes were treated as single units for association and clustering. HLA typing covered class I and class II loci at four-digit resolution. An early release that covered about 640 HLA-typed donors contained about 300 gigabases of sequencing data and 85 million to 100 million unique TCR sequences. A later genetic analysis used genome-wide SNP genotypes for about three fifths of the roughly 700 donors, treating that subset as a discovery cohort. Every repertoire in the discovery cohort had been generated on one and the same sequencing platform. Typing coverage varied by locus: roughly 620-640 donors for A, B, C, DRB1 and DQB1; roughly 520 for DQA1; more than 600 for DPA1; approximately 470 for DPB1. In an earlier analysis of 587 of the donors, high-throughput TCR beta sequencing was used to judge whether each TCR beta V gene segment behaved as functional or pseudogenic. The study used immunosequencing to profile the T cell repertoires of about 670 subjects and linked those repertoires to cytomegalovirus serostatus. The aim of the study was to test whether cataloging public T cell receptors could identify signatures of past pathogen exposure. To predict cytomegalovirus infection status, the study brought together high-throughput TCR immunosequencing, statistical association of individual TCRs with disease status, and machine learning. The later analysis used no new phenotypic data to find candidate immune exposures, relying instead on TCR beta sequences and their occurrence across donors.

The germline V end is reduced by 6 bases and the J end by 1 base; junction bases left unmatched: 2. Via the germline V gene, CDR1 is MNHNS and CDR2 SASEGT. The CDR3 has 15 amino acids, counting the end cysteine and phenylalanine. Here the CDR3 DNA is all that survives: 45 bases in frame from base 1. Of note for this clone: This receptor's antigen is unknown.

Library construction relied on the immunoSEQ multiplex PCR assay. For the multiplex PCR, a mixture combining 60 forward primers for TCR Vbeta segments and 13 reverse primers for TCR Jbeta segments was used. The CDR3 region of rearranged TCR beta genes was amplified from genomic DNA with a multiplex PCR assay. On the Illumina HiSeq System, the amplified TCR beta libraries were sequenced as 87-base-pair reads. Regarding the original processing steps: Across the roughly 640 repertoires, a later analysis counted tens of millions of unique TCR beta chains, some 11 million of which were shared by at least two donors. To remove PCR and sequencing errors, raw reads were error-corrected and collapsed into unique sequences using a nearest-neighbor algorithm that merged closely related sequences. To assign V, D and J gene segments, CDR3 sequences were aligned to IMGT reference sequences. For a sequence to be retained, a match of at least six nucleotides to both a V gene segment and a J gene segment was required. Rearrangements were called productive when the CDR3 lacked stop codons and stayed in frame with V and J; all others were non-productive. Following IMGT convention, CDR3 was defined as the stretch from the second conserved V-encoded cysteine up to the conserved J-encoded phenylalanine. In an earlier analysis of more than 550 of the donors, sequences lacking an unambiguous match to a single V gene segment were excluded. An earlier analysis of a few hundred of the donors called V segments functional above 56.7% productive rearrangements and segregating when the between-donor standard deviation exceeded 5%. A statistical classification framework was built for diagnosing cytomegalovirus status from the catalog of TCR beta chain sequences. In a later analysis, V and J genes were assigned by comparing TCR nucleotide sequences against IMGT/GENE-DB human TR gene sequences. A later analysis assigned CDR3 sequences and most-parsimonious VDJ recombination scenarios with the TCRdist pipeline. In a later analysis, each TCR beta chain was defined by its CDR3 amino acid sequence together with its V-gene family, and reads without a unique V-gene family were excluded. As a way to deal with suspected cross-contamination and a sequencing artifact, a later analysis dropped roughly 620 nucleotide sequences that were highly shared and had low generation probability. A later analysis calculated a clonal expansion index for each public chain from normalized within-repertoire ranks of inferred template counts. In a later analysis, generation probabilities were computed using a VDJ recombination model fitted to out-of-frame rearrangements, and the results were checked against IGoR. Hypergeometric tests were used in a later analysis to score TCR-TCR, TCR-HLA and TCR-CMV co-occurrence, with a repertoire-size bias correction applied to the TCR pairs. In a later analysis, false discovery rates were estimated by permuting HLA or CMV assignments 20 times. In a later analysis, co-occurring TCRs were grouped using DBSCAN, with TCRdist sequence similarity added in when clustering inside HLA-allele-positive subsets. Repertoires with fewer than 30,000 or more than 120,000 public chains, plus five repertoires with anomalous nucleotide sharing, were excluded from co-occurrence clustering. Held by TCRdb, this immuneACCESS table contains in-frame sequences only and omits some clones. Under half of the omission traces to an unresolved V gene where checked; the cause of the rest is unknown. V and J calls and clone size are copied from that table; D and trimming were computed from the DNA. This sample's table contains some 110,000 clones. Of the sample, roughly 3.6% is held by the ten largest clones.

The cohort comprised 710 or so healthy bone marrow donors. Cohort members were all nominally healthy when sampled, although unrecorded immune exposures were likely present. The donor was CMV seronegative and was included in the group of a few hundred seronegative cohort members. Each donor provided a peripheral blood sample, and peripheral blood mononuclear cells were used for TCR beta sequencing. The Qiagen DNeasy Blood Extraction Kit was used to extract genomic DNA from the blood cell samples. Overall study outcomes, separate from this receptor: The classifier was reported to diagnose cytomegalovirus status with high specificity and sensitivity in both the original cohort and the validation cohort. Three of the identified cytomegalovirus-associated TCR beta chains were confirmed in vitro to be specific for cytomegalovirus antigens. In an earlier analysis of some 550 of the donors, most TCR beta V segments were observed in productive rearrangements about 90% or about 30% of the time, broadly matching IMGT annotations. According to a later analysis, parvovirus B19, influenza, CMV and Epstein-Barr virus appeared linked to several top co-occurrence clusters. This cohort had only TCR beta chains sequenced, and the lack of alpha or paired-chain data limited which features could be detected. A later analysis found that TCR association rates varied across HLA loci, with DRB1 alleles showing the most associated TCRs and HLA-C alleles the fewest. While some public TCRs were present in many individuals, most TCR sequences turned up only very rarely across donors. When HLA alleles, especially DR and DQ, strongly co-occurred, TCR associations were difficult to assign to individual alleles. Presence/absence analyses assumed roughly uniform sequencing depth across donors, an assumption that may not hold. Linkage disequilibrium might explain the correlated functional status among segregating V segments, but an unknown experimental factor could not be excluded. A cluster of highly shared sequence variants was judged likely to represent a technical artifact of the sequencing pipeline. An association between a missense DCLRE1C variant and V-gene and J-gene trimming of TCR beta chains was found in a later genetic analysis and replicated in an independent cohort. HLA typing was unavailable for some donors at each locus, so association tests used only the typed subset. A further reported finding was that TCR beta sequences accurately predicted the HLA-A and HLA-B alleles for most subjects in the first cohort. In a later analysis, some 17,000 TCR beta sequences were associated with specific HLA alleles at a false discovery rate of 0.05. The 87-base-pair reads could not distinguish some IMGT-functional V segments, including TRBV6-2 and TRBV6-3, so those segments were excluded. In a later analysis, most CMV-associated TCR beta chains were found to appear HLA-restricted, with HLA associations seemingly driven largely by CMV exposure. In a later analysis, HLA-associated TCR beta chains showed more clonal expansion and lower generation probabilities than non-associated chains that were equally common. The earlier analysis of around 600 of the donors excluded roughly 17 rarely observed V segments, including chromosome 9 orphons, because counts were too low. For the cohort, immune exposure information was limited to CMV serostatus. A total of some 180 TCR beta chains were listed by the study as associated with cytomegalovirus. The authors suggested that the approach could potentially be generalized to other disease states and immunological phenotypes. Compared with the approximately 710-donor mean, donors in an Asian-associated ancestry cluster had fewer N-insertions in productive TCRs, according to a later genetic analysis.

The specimen was PBMCs. This TCR derives from a young man in good health and CMV-seronegative. The chain is assembled from TRBV6-1 and TRBJ2-2; TRBD1 aligns with 10 central bases. The DNA sequence is TGTGCCAGCAGCGGACAGGGGGGGAACACCGGGGAGCTGTTTTTT. Its coded protein is CASSGQGGNTGELFF.